This TCR beta chain was retrieved from a study of cytomegalovirus exposure and HLA in healthy donors. To note about this clone: Its antigen is not known.

The CDR3 is 16 residues long. In germline, CDR1 is LGHNA, CDR2 YNFKEQ. V gave up 4 bases and J gave up 3 bases; unmatched junction bases: 8. General study results and limits: Within an earlier analysis, most TCR beta V segments proved productive either about 90% or about 30% of the time. Later analysis identified a missense DCLRE1C variant that was linked to TCR beta V- and J-gene trimming.

The PCR was carried out with 60 Vbeta primers and 13 Jbeta primers. The table came from immunoSEQ multiplex PCR; TCRdb's copy has only in-frame clones and leaves some out. The top ten clones hold about 4.8% of a sample with about 100,000 clones, about four fifths of them seen once. Material for sequencing was PBMCs. The sequence came from a man aged 40-55 years in good health and CMV-seropositive. The chain couples TRBV4-2 to TRBJ2-2; 7 bases are a match to TRBD2. The CDR3 DNA reads as TGTGCCAGCAGCCGGCTACTAGCGTCAGACACCGGGGAGCTGTTTTTT. It codes for CASSRLLASDTGELFF.